This T cell receptor (beta chain) came from a study of metastatic and nonmetastatic thyroid tumors. Overall study: Repertoires from malignant and benign thyroid patients were compared across blood and tumor or nodule tissue.

V was trimmed by 3 bases and J by 3 bases, leaving 11 bases between them. This CDR3 has 15 amino acids. The germline V gene has CDR1 LNHNV and CDR2 YYDKDF (reference sequence). Original processing methods: Using the CDR3 differences seen across clinicopathological groups, the authors built a distant-metastasis classifier for papillary thyroid cancer, which was meant to discriminate distant-metastatic patients. MiXCR re-clonotyped the PCR reads for TCRdb. The V and J calls, along with clone size, are taken from TCRdb and not from the paper's own processing. Of about 15,000 clones listed, less than 30% are singletons. Nobody among the patients had been given any treatment before thyroid surgery. The sample holds a few counts of this clone.

The sequenced material came from tumor tissue. V is TRBV15 and J is TRBJ2-2, with D perhaps matching TRBD1 or TRBD2 (5 bases each). This sequence was found in a male donor with papillary thyroid cancer or a benign thyroid nodule (not recorded which). Some clones in this sample may be carry-over from other donors' samples. DNA of the CDR3: TGTGCCACCAGCAGGGGGGTCGTGTACACCGGGGAGCTGTTTTTT. It translates to CATSRGVVYTGELFF.